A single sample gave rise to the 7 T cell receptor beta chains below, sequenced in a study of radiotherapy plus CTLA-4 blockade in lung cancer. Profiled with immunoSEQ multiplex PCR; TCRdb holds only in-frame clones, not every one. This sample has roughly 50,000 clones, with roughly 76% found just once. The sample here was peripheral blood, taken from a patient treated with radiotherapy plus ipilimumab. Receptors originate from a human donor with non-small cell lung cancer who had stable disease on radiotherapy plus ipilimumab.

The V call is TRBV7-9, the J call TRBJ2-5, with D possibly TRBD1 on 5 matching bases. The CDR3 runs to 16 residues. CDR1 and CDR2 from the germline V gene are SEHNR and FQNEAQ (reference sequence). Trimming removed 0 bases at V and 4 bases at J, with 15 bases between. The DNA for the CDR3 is TGTGCCAGCAGCTTAGCCAGGGCGAACCCCCGAGAGACCCAGTACTTC. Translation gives CASSLARANPRETQYF.

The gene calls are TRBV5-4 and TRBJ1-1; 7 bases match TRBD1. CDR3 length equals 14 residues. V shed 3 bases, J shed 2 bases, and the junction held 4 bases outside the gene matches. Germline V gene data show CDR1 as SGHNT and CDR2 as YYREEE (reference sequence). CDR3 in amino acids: CASSSRGRNTEAFF. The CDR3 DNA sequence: TGTGCCAGCAGCTCCAGGGGGAGAAACACTGAAGCTTTCTTT.

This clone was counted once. In DNA, the CDR3 is TGTGCCAGCAGTAAGGAAAGAAATCAGCCCCAGCATTTT. Amino acids: CASSKERNQPQHF. This rearrangement joins TRBV2 to TRBJ1-5; D not certain. Per germline, CDR1 SNHLY and CDR2 FYNNEI. The CDR3 length is 13 residues. The V end lost 5 bases, the J end lost 4 bases, and 9 bases lay between the germline ends. Together with reference TRBV2 and TRBJ1-5, the CDR3 gives the full variable domain: EPEVTQTPSHQVTQMGQEVILRCVPISNHLYFYWYRQILGQKVEFLVSFYNNEISEKSEIFDDQFSVERPDGSNFTLKIRSTKLEDSAMYFCASSKERNQPQHFGDGTRLSIL.

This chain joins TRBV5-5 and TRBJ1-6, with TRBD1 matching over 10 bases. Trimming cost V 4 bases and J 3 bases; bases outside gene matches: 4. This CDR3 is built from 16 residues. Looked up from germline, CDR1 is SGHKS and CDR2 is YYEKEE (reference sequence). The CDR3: CASSHWDRGYNSPLHF. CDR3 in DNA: TGTGCCAGCAGCCATTGGGACAGGGGCTATAATTCACCCCTCCACTTT.

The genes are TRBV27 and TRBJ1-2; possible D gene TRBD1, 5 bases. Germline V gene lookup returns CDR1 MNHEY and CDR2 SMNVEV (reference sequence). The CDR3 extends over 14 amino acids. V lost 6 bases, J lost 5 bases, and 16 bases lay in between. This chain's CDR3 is CASSPRGRPYGYTF. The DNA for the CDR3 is TGTGCCAGCAGCCCTCGGGGCAGGCCATATGGCTACACCTTC.

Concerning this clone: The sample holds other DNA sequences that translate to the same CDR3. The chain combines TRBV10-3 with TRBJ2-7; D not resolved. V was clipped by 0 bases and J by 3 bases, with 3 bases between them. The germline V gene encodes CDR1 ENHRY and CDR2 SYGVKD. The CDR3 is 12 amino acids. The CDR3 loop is CAISESGYEQYF. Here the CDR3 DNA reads TGTGCCATCAGTGAGTCAGGCTACGAGCAGTACTTC.

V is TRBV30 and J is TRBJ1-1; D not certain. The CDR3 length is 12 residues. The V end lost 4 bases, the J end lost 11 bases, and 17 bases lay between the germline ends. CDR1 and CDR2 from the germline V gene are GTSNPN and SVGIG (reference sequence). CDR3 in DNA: TGTGCCTGGACCCCAAGAAGGGATATGGCTTTCTTT. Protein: CAWTPRRDMAFF.